The T cell receptor (beta chain) described here comes from a study of cytomegalovirus exposure and HLA in healthy donors. Study-level background: HLA-typed donors contributed some 83 million unique TCRs, which were held in an early data release.

A word on this clone: Its antigen remains unidentified.

PCR was performed using 60 Vbeta and 13 Jbeta primers. TCRdb's copy holds only in-frame clones and misses some; the assay was immunoSEQ multiplex PCR. In the table there are 62,000 or so clones, approximately 87% of which are singletons. Healthy people donating bone marrow made up the donors. V lost 8 bases and J 3 bases, leaving 14 bases between the germline ends. The CDR3 is 13 amino acids. The germline gives CDR1 MNHEY, CDR2 SMNVEV (reference sequence). The study's findings and limits: A link between a missense DCLRE1C variant and TCR beta V- and J-gene trimming emerged from a later analysis.

The chain is built from TRBV27 and TRBJ2-7; the D gene is possibly TRBD2 (7 bases). Material for sequencing was PBMCs. This clonotype originated in a man aged 18 to 29 in good health and CMV-seronegative. This CDR3 is CASGGGGGYEQYF. The CDR3 region has the DNA TGTGCCAGCGGGGGCGGGGGAGGCTACGAGCAGTACTTC.